A selection of T cell receptor beta chains follows, all from one sample in a study of blood T cell repertoires in COVID-19. Some clones are missing from TCRdb's copy, which holds only in-frame ones; the method was immunoSEQ multiplex PCR. The table shows a few hundred thousand clones, with roughly 85% occurring only once. Sequencing input: PBMCs or T cells enriched from blood (not recorded which). The receptors were sampled from a woman aged 50 to 60 who had been exposed to COVID-19. The conserved cysteine and the conserved F or W are not part of the CDR3 here. A D gene is named only where the DNA matches it firmly. Clone size is stated in some rows and not others, as once, few, many or a class when expanded.

>9|TRBJ2-5|-|-|TRBV12-3/TRBV12-4
ASSPGETQY
>9|TRBJ1-2|-|-|TRBV7-8
ASSRDSGYT
>9|TRBJ2-1|-|few|TRBV29-1
SVAFHNEQF
>13|TRBJ2-1|TRBD1|few|TRBV7-3
ASSFYGTGGYEQF
>10|TRBJ1-2|TRBD1|-|TRBV12-3/TRBV12-4
ASSFRGNGYT
>14|TRBJ1-2|TRBD1|-|TRBV2
ASSLLGQGGNYGYT
>8|TRBJ2-3|-|-|TRBV12-3/TRBV12-4
ASRLDTQY
>14|TRBJ2-7|-|-|TRBV11-2
ASSSVRGAKYYEQY
>12|TRBJ1-1|-|-|TRBV19
ASSIVALNTEAF
>15|TRBJ1-1|-|few|TRBV13
ASSLKDLRTANTEAF
>10|TRBJ1-1|-|-|TRBV28
ASRVQGSEAF
>14|TRBJ1-6|-|-|TRBV28
ASRGTHYSYNSPLH
>12|TRBJ1-6|-|few|TRBV5-1
ACKVGPVNSPLH
>11|TRBJ2-1|-|-|TRBV9
ASSGTTNGEQF
>10|TRBJ2-7|-|-|TRBV6-5
ASSRNSYEQY
>11|TRBJ1-1|-|-|TRBV5-1
ASSPNIQREAF
>14|TRBJ1-1|TRBD1|-|TRBV3-1/TRBV3-2
ASSLDRVSVGAEAF
>20|TRBJ1-2|TRBD1|-|TRBV19
ASSPGTRDRTEEGHFRRGYT
>15|TRBJ1-2|TRBD1|-|TRBV6-2/TRBV6-3
ASSPGTGKMGNYGYT
>14|TRBJ1-1|-|-|TRBV9
ASSVGEGGRNTEAF
>14|TRBJ1-3|-|-|TRBV15
ATSRGQQASGNTIY
>15|TRBJ1-2|TRBD1|-|TRBV7-2
ASSLDPLRTGDGGYT
>15|TRBJ2-1|-|-|TRBV27
ASSPVRRQGSGREQF
>13|TRBJ1-6|-|-|TRBV4-3
ASSQDQSGRSPLH
>13|TRBJ2-2|-|-|TRBV28
ASSLSLPLTGELF
>12|TRBJ1-1|-|-|TRBV27
ASSLGPMGTEAF
>13|TRBJ1-5|TRBD1|-|TRBV6-5
ASTVWTGGYQPQH
>11|TRBJ2-1|-|-|TRBV6-5
ASRAGMYNEQF
>13|TRBJ2-1|TRBD1|-|TRBV5-6
ASSLVPGGRGEQF
>13|TRBJ2-7|-|-|TRBV7-9
ASSLKAGGHDEQY
>9|TRBJ2-1|TRBD1|-|TRBV28
ASSPGTGEF
>12|TRBJ2-1|-|-|TRBV29-1
SVLGAGAHNEQF
>11|TRBJ1-6|-|-|TRBV27
ASRQGPYSPLH
>12|TRBJ1-4|-|-|TRBV5-4
ASSLGQEKGKLF
>12|TRBJ2-6|-|-|TRBV3-1/TRBV3-2
ASSQYEGANVLT
>11|TRBJ2-1|-|few|TRBV27
ASKTPGVNEQF
>13|TRBJ2-5|-|-|TRBV11-2
ASSLQGTSIETQY
>12|TRBJ1-6|-|once|TRBV28
ASSLSNYNSPLH
>14|TRBJ2-3|TRBD2|-|TRBV4-2
ASSQSGGGTLDTQY
>12|TRBJ1-1|-|-|TRBV28
ASSQVGTVTEAF
>12|TRBJ2-3|TRBD2|-|TRBV2
ASSELAGSDTQY
>12|TRBJ1-1|TRBD1|-|TRBV3-1/TRBV3-2
ASSQTGKPTEAF
>9|TRBJ1-1|-|-|TRBV27
ASRSITEAF
>11|TRBJ1-2|-|few|TRBV19
ASSIKDNRGYT
>12|TRBJ2-5|TRBD2|-|TRBV3-1/TRBV3-2
ASSLAGVQETQY
>12|TRBJ2-1|TRBD1|-|TRBV5-1
ASRRDRGRDEQF
>16|TRBJ2-5|TRBD2|-|TRBV4-3
ASSQGDFAGGPRETQY
>12|TRBJ2-7|-|-|TRBV6-5
ASSPAGGLYEQY
>9|TRBJ2-1|-|once|TRBV28
ASDDGNEQF
>9|TRBJ1-1|-|-|TRBV29-1
SVGGEAEAF
>14|TRBJ2-5|TRBD1|-|TRBV10-2
ASISGPPGGGETQY
>12|TRBJ1-2|-|-|TRBV16
ASSQFDRHYGYT
>11|TRBJ2-1|TRBD1|-|TRBV28
ASSDPGGQGQF
>12|TRBJ2-7|TRBD1|-|TRBV2
ASAPRQGEYEQY
>11|TRBJ2-7|-|-|TRBV5-8
AVPDEGPYEQY